The rows below give T cell receptor beta chains drawn from one sample of a study of regulatory T cells in long-lasting Graves disease. TCRdb itself ran the multiplex PCR reads through MiXCR, one entry per CDR3 protein. The sample lists 600,000 to 650,000 distinct CDR3 sequences, roughly 16% occurring once. These data were also filed under a second study, of T cells in Graves' hyperthyroidism and ophthalmopathy.

Sequencing used peripheral blood mononuclear cells (PBMCs), obtained at new diagnosis, from a patient treated with antithyroid drugs. These receptors came from a woman under 40 with Graves disease. CDR3s include the opening cysteine and the closing phenylalanine or tryptophan. A D gene is named only where the DNA matches it firmly. Clone size is stated in some rows and not others, as once, few, many or a class when expanded.

many | - | TRBJ2-3 | TRBV11-3 | TGTGCCAGCAGCCTGAGTGGCACAGATACGCAGTATTTT | CASSLSGTDTQYF
few | - | TRBJ1-1 | TRBV7-9 | TGTGCCAGCAGCTTAATATCCCGACACACTGAAGCTTTCTTT | CASSLISRHTEAFF
- | TRBD1 | TRBJ2-1 | TRBV6-9 | TGTGCCAGCAGTTACGGGACAGCTTACAATGAGCAGTTCTTC | CASSYGTAYNEQFF
many | - | TRBJ2-7 | TRBV12-3/TRBV12-4 | TGTGCCAGCGGCTTTCCGGTTTATGGGTCCTACGAGCAGTACTTC | CASGFPVYGSYEQYF
- | TRBD1 | TRBJ1-5 | TRBV19 | TGTGCCAGTAGACTACAGGGGATCGGCCAGCCCCAGCATTTT | CASRLQGIGQPQHF
many | - | TRBJ2-3 | TRBV12-3/TRBV12-4 | TGTGCCAGCAGTTCGACCCAAAACCCGACAGATACGCAGTATTTT | CASSSTQNPTDTQYF
few | TRBD2 | TRBJ2-7 | TRBV20-1 | TGCAGTGCCACCGACACCCAGGGACTAGCGGGAGACTACGAGCAGTACTTC | CSATDTQGLAGDYEQYF
few | - | TRBJ2-7 | TRBV12-3/TRBV12-4 | TGTGCCAGCAGTCTGAGGGGCCTGGGGCTCTCAGAAAAGCAGTACTTC | CASSLRGLGLSEKQYF
many | - | TRBJ1-1 | TRBV7-9 | TGTGCCAGCAAACCACAGGCAGACACTGAAGCTTTCTTT | CASKPQADTEAFF
- | - | TRBJ2-5 | TRBV5-1 | TGCGCCAGCAGCTTGATCGTAGAAGAGACCCAGTACTTC | CASSLIVEETQYF
- | - | TRBJ1-3 | TRBV25-1 | TGTGCCAGCAGTTGGTCTGGAAACACCATATATTTT | CASSWSGNTIYF
- | - | TRBJ2-2 | TRBV20-1 | TGCAGTGCTAGTGGTCCCGGTCAGCTGTTTTTT | CSASGPGQLFF
few | - | TRBJ2-7 | TRBV20-1 | TGCAGTGCTAGCGGGATTACCTACGAGCAGTACTTC | CSASGITYEQYF
- | TRBD2 | TRBJ2-5 | TRBV7-2 | TGTGCCAGCACCCTGAATAGCGGGGGAAAAGAGACCCAGTACTTC | CASTLNSGGKETQYF
many | TRBD1 | TRBJ1-1 | TRBV6-1 | TGTGCCAGCAGAAGGGACAGGGGGGGGAACACTGAAGCTTTCTTT | CASRRDRGGNTEAFF
many | - | TRBJ2-2 | TRBV6-1 | TGTGCCAGCAGAGTCCCGGACGGGTACCACCAAGGGAGTGCCGGGGAGCTGTTTTTT | CASRVPDGYHQGSAGELFF
- | - | TRBJ1-2 | TRBV7-3 | TGTGCCAGCAGCGTAAGGGCCATGAGCCTCTATGGCTACACCTTC | CASSVRAMSLYGYTF
- | - | TRBJ2-7 | TRBV6-5 | TGTGCCAGCAGTTACGAGGGGGGAAGTCCCTACGAGCAGTACTTC | CASSYEGGSPYEQYF
few | TRBD1 | TRBJ2-7 | TRBV5-1 | TGCGCCAGCAGCCCCCAGGGACAGGTGATGGGGGAGCAGTACTTC | CASSPQGQVMGEQYF
- | TRBD2 | TRBJ2-7 | TRBV27 | TGTGCCAGCAGTCCCAGGACTAGGGCCTTCTACGAGCAGTACTTC | CASSPRTRAFYEQYF
many | - | TRBJ1-1 | TRBV25-1 | TGTGCCAGCAGTGTCCAGGAGAGTTTGGTAACTGAAGCTTTCTTT | CASSVQESLVTEAFF
few | - | TRBJ1-4 | TRBV20-1 | TGCAGTGCTAGAGTTGCAGGGATCGACGAAAAACTGTTTTTT | CSARVAGIDEKLFF
many | - | TRBJ1-3 | TRBV28 | TGTGCCAGCAGTCCAGACGGGGGCTCTGGAAACACCATATATTTT | CASSPDGGSGNTIYF
many | - | TRBJ1-2 | TRBV6-9 | TGTGCCAGCAGTTACTCCATGGAGAAGGCCCAGGTGGGAAGTCGGGGCTACACCTTC | CASSYSMEKAQVGSRGYTF
few | TRBD1 | TRBJ2-1 | TRBV20-1 | TGCAGTGCTACCCCGACAGGGGGCTACAATGAGCAGTTCTTC | CSATPTGGYNEQFF
many | TRBD2 | TRBJ2-5 | TRBV7-8 | TGTGCCAGCGGCCCTAGCGGGACGCGCCAAGAGACCCAGTACTTC | CASGPSGTRQETQYF
many | - | TRBJ1-2 | TRBV20-1 | TGCAGTGCTAGTTTCCAGGTCGTTGGCTATGGCTACACCTTC | CSASFQVVGYGYTF
- | - | TRBJ2-3 | TRBV9 | TGTGCCAGCAGCGGGGACGCGCTCAGCACAGATACGCAGTATTTT | CASSGDALSTDTQYF
few | - | TRBJ2-5 | TRBV6-9 | TGTGCCAGCAGTTACTTTGCACCCGGCTCGGGCCAAGAGACCCAGTACTTC | CASSYFAPGSGQETQYF
many | - | TRBJ2-7 | TRBV12-3/TRBV12-4 | TGTGCCAGCAGTTTTCTGGAGCAAGGCGAGCAGTACTTC | CASSFLEQGEQYF
few | - | TRBJ1-1 | TRBV19 | TGTGCCAGTAGTATAGGGCTGATGAACACTGAAGCTTTCTTT | CASSIGLMNTEAFF
- | - | TRBJ2-3 | TRBV7-9 | TGTGCCAGCAGCTTAGTTACTGACAGGGAGGCAGATACGCAGTATTTT | CASSLVTDREADTQYF
- | TRBD1 | TRBJ1-6 | TRBV4-1 | TGCGCCAGCAGCCATGTCCGGGACAGGGGGCCCCCGGGTAGCTCACCCCTCCACTTT | CASSHVRDRGPPGSSPLHF
- | TRBD2 | TRBJ2-1 | TRBV7-9 | TGTGCCAGCAGCTTAGATGGTACGGGAGGTCTGAATGAGCAGTTCTTC | CASSLDGTGGLNEQFF
few | - | TRBJ2-4 | TRBV27 | TGTGCCAGCAGCCGCCCTTCGTGGGGTGTGAACATTCAGTACTTC | CASSRPSWGVNIQYF
few | TRBD2 | TRBJ2-7 | TRBV7-3 | TGTGCCAGCAGCTTAACACTAGCGGATTCCTACGAGCAGTACTTC | CASSLTLADSYEQYF
- | TRBD1 | TRBJ1-3 | TRBV6-1 | TGTGCCAGCAGCAGGGACAGGGCCAACTCTGGAAACACCATATATTTT | CASSRDRANSGNTIYF
few | - | TRBJ1-1 | TRBV7-9 | TGTGCCAGCAGCTTAAAGGGGAAAGCCGGAGACAGGAGTAAAGAAGCTTTCTTT | CASSLKGKAGDRSKEAFF
- | TRBD1 | TRBJ1-4 | TRBV28 | TGTGCCACCTTGGACAGGGGGCCCAATGAAAAACTGTTTTTT | CATLDRGPNEKLFF
many | TRBD2 | TRBJ2-6 | TRBV7-2 | TGTGCCAGCAGCGTCGGACTAGCGGGAGAAACTGGGGCCAACGTCCTGACTTTC | CASSVGLAGETGANVLTF
many | TRBD1 | TRBJ2-2 | TRBV2 | TGTGCCAGCACAAAAGACAGGGTTTTGGACACCGGGGAGCTGTTTTTT | CASTKDRVLDTGELFF
many | - | TRBJ1-5 | TRBV27 | TGTGCCAGCAGCAGGGTTAGCAATCAGCCCCAGCATTTT | CASSRVSNQPQHF
few | TRBD1 | TRBJ2-3 | TRBV29-1 | TGCAGCGCCGCAACAGGGGTGGGCGCAGATACGCAGTATTTT | CSAATGVGADTQYF
many | - | TRBJ1-2 | TRBV28 | TGTGCCAGCAGTAAAGTAGGGTGGGGCTACACCTTC | CASSKVGWGYTF
- | TRBD1 | TRBJ1-6 | TRBV6-1 | TGTGCCAGCAGCCCGGGGGACAGCCACTCCTATAATTCACCCCTCCACTTT | CASSPGDSHSYNSPLHF
many | TRBD2 | TRBJ2-1 | TRBV12-3/TRBV12-4 | TGTGCCAGCAGTTTGGCCTCTAGCGGGAGAAATAATGAGCAGTTCTTC | CASSLASSGRNNEQFF
few | - | TRBJ1-6 | TRBV19 | TGTGCCAGTAACCCCGAAGGGACCTATAATTCACCCCTCCACTTT | CASNPEGTYNSPLHF
- | TRBD2 | TRBJ2-4 | TRBV28 | TGTGCCAGCAGGGTGGGTAGCGGGACCGCTCAGTACTTC | CASRVGSGTAQYF
many | - | TRBJ2-7 | TRBV18 | TGTGCCAGCTCACAGCCGGGGGCTAGGGCCTACGAGCAGTACTTC | CASSQPGARAYEQYF
many | TRBD1 | TRBJ2-3 | TRBV2 | TGTGCCAGCAGAGCCGGGACAGGCCGCGGGGGCACAGATACGCAGTATTTT | CASRAGTGRGGTDTQYF
- | - | TRBJ2-7 | TRBV6-1 | TGTGCCAGCAGTGTCGACAGTTCCCCCTACGAGCAGTACTTC | CASSVDSSPYEQYF
many | - | TRBJ1-1 | TRBV7-9 | TGTGCCAGCAGCGAGCGGGAAGGGAGTACTGAAGCTTTCTTT | CASSEREGSTEAFF
few | TRBD2 | TRBJ2-7 | TRBV20-1 | TGCAGTGCAAGGCTAGCGGGAGGGTACCACGAGCAGTACTTC | CSARLAGGYHEQYF
many | - | TRBJ1-1 | TRBV28 | TGTGCCAGCAGTTTAGGGGGAGGTGCTGAAAACGCTTTCTTT | CASSLGGGAENAFF
many | - | TRBJ2-7 | TRBV28 | TGTGCCAGCAGTTCACCCGCCGGACTACCAAACCGATACGAGCAGTACTTC | CASSSPAGLPNRYEQYF
many | - | TRBJ2-3 | TRBV28 | TGTGCCAGCAGTTTATTCGGGAGTTTAAAAGATACGCAGTATTTT | CASSLFGSLKDTQYF
- | TRBD1 | TRBJ2-2 | TRBV11-2 | TGTGCCAGCACCAGAAGCAAGACAGGGGCAGTCACCGGGGAGCTGTTTTTT | CASTRSKTGAVTGELFF